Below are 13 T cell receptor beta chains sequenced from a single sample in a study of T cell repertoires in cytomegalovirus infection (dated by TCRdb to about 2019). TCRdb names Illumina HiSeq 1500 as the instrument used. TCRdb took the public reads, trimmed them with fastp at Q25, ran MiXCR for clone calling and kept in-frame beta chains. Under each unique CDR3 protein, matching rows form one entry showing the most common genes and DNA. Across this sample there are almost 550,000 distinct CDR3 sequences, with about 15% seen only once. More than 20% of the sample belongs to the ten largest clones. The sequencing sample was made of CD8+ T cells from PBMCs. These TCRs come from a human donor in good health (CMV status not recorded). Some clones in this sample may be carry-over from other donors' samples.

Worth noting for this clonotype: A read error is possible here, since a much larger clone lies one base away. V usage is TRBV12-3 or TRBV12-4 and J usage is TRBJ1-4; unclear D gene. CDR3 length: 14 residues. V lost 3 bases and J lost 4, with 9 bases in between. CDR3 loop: CASSFPWNNEKLFF. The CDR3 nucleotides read TGTGCCAGCAGTTTTCCATGGAATAATGAAAAACTGTTTTTT.

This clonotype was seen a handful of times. The CDR3 sequence is CASRGPGGKTEAFF. The CDR3 nucleotides read TGTGCCAGCAGGGGCCCCGGGGGGAAGACTGAAGCTTTCTTT. The V gene is TRBV12-3 or TRBV12-4, the J gene TRBJ1-1, with D perhaps TRBD1 (5 bases). V lost 6 bases, J lost 5 bases, and 16 bases lay in between. CDR3 length equals 14 residues.

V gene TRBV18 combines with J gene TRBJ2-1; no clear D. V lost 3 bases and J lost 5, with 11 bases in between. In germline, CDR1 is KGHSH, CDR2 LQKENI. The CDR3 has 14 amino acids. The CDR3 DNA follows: TGTGCCAGCTCACCGACTGGGGTGAACAATGAGCAGTTCTTC. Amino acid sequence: CASSPTGVNNEQFF.

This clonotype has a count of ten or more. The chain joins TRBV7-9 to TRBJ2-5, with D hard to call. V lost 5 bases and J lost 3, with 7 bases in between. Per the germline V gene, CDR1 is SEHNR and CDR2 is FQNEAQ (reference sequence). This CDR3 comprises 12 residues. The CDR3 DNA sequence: TGTGCCAGCAGCGGAAGCAAAGAGACCCAGTACTTC. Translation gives CASSGSKETQYF.

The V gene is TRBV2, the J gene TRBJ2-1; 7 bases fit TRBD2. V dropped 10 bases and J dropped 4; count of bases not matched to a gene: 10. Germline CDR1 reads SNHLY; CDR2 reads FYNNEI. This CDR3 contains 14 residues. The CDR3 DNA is TGTGCCATTTGGGGGGGAGGCGGGTACAATGAGCAGTTCTTC. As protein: CAIWGGGGYNEQFF.

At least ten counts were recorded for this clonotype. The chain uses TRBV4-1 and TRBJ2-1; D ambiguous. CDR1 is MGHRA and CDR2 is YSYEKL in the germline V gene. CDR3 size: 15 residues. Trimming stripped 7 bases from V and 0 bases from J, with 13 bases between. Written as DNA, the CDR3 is TGCGCCAGCACCCACAGAGAGAGCTCCTACAATGAGCAGTTCTTC. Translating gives CASTHRESSYNEQFF.

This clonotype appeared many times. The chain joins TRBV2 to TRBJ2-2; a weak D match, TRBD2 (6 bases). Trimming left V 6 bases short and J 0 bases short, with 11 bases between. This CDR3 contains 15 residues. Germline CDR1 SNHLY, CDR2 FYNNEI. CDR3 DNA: TGTGCCAGCAGGGTGGGACTTTCGAACACCGGGGAGCTGTTTTTT. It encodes CASRVGLSNTGELFF.

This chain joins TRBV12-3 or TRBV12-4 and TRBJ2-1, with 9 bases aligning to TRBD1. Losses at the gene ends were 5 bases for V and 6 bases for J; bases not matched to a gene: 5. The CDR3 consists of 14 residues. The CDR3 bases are TGTGCCAGCAGTCCTATGGGACAGGGCAATGAGCAGTTCTTC. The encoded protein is CASSPMGQGNEQFF.

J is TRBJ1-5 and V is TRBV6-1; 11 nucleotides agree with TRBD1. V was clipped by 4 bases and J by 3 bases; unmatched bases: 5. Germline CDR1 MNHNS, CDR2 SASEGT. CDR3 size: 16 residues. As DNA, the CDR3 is TGTGCCAGCAGTGTAGCGGGACAGGGGGTCAATCAGCCCCAGCATTTT. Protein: CASSVAGQGVNQPQHF.

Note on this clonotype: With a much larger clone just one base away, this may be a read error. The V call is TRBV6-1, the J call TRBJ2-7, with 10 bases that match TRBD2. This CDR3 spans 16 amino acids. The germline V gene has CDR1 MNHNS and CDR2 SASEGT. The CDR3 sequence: CASSEDMGLALREPYF. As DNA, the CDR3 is TGTGCCAGCAGTGAAGATATGGGACTAGCGCTACGGGAGCCGTACTTC.

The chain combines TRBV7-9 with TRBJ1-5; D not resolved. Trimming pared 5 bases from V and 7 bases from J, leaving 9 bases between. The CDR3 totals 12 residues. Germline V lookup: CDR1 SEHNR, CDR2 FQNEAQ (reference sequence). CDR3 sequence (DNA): TGTGCCAGCAGCGTCGGGGAGCAGCCCCAGCATTTT. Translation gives CASSVGEQPQHF.

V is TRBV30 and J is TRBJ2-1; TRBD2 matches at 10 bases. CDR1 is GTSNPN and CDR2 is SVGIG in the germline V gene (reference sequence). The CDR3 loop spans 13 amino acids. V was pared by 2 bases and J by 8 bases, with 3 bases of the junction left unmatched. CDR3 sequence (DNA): TGTGCCTGGAGTATTAGCGGGAGGCATGAGCAGTTCTTC. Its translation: CAWSISGRHEQFF. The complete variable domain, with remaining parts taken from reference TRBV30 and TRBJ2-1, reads SQTIHQWPATLVQPVGSPLSLECTVEGTSNPNLYWYRQAAGRGLQLLFYSVGIGQISSEVPQNLSASRPQDRQFILSSKKLLLSDSGFYLCAWSISGRHEQFFGPGTRLTVL.

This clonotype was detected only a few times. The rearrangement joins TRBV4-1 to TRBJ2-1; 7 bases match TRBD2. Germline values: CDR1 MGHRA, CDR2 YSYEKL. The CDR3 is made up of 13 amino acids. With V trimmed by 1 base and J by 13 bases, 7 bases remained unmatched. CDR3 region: CASSQGVTSDQFF. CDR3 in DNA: TGCGCCAGCAGCCAAGGGGTTACTAGCGATCAGTTCTTC.